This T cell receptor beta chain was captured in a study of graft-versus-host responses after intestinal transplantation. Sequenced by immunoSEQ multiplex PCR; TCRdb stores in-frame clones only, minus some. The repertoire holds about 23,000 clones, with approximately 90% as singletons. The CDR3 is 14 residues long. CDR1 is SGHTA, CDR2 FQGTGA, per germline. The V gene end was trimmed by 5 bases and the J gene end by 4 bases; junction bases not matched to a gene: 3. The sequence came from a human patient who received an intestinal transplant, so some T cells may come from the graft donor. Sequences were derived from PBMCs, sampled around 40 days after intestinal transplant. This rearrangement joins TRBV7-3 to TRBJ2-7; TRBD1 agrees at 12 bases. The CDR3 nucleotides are TGTGCCAGCAGCCTGGGACAGGGGGCGTACGAGCAGTACTTC. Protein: CASSLGQGAYEQYF.